The clone carrying this TCR beta chain was detected a few times. TCRdb processed the 5' RACE reads anew with MiXCR; each CDR3 protein has one entry. The table includes approximately 47,000 distinct CDR3 sequences, over 5.5% detected once. This record belongs to a study of T cells after yellow fever vaccination. Germline V CDR1 and CDR2: SQVTM, ANQGSEA. V was trimmed by 4 bases and J by 6 bases, leaving 15 bases between them. CDR3 length: 13 amino acids. The sequencing here drew on PBMCs, either bulk or a sorted T-cell subset (CD4+, CD8+, memory, or dextramer-sorted; not recorded which), taken 45 days after the yellow fever booster vaccination. The TCR was taken from a man younger than 40 who received the YFV17D yellow fever vaccine. The rearrangement joins TRBV29-1 to TRBJ1-2; D unclear. The CDR3 loop is CSVVGLGRDGYTF. CDR3 nucleotides: TGCAGCGTTGTCGGCCTGGGGAGAGATGGCTACACCTTC.